Below, one T cell receptor (beta chain) is given with its context. Its antigen is unidentified. This sample is part of a study of T-cell reconstitution after alpha-beta-depleted transplantation in children. Broader study findings: It was surviving recipient T cells and thymic progenitors that gave some patients high TCRbeta diversity at day 60.

Trimming took off 5 bases at V and 5 bases at J, with 22 bases between the two ends. The germline gives CDR1 SGHTA, CDR2 FQGNSA. The CDR3 contains 18 residues. Unique molecular identifiers tagged the TCRbeta library. A single record per CDR3 protein comes from TCRdb applying MiXCR to the PCR reads. The table has just over 950,000 distinct CDR3 sequences, about 31% seen once. This receptor was obtained from a boy in the first two years of life who had a stem cell transplant for SCID, so the T cells may come from the graft donor. The chain uses TRBV7-2 and TRBJ2-6; D is uncertain. Sequenced here: PBMCs, mostly from graft donor cells, sampled 360 days after TCRalphabeta/CD19-depleted stem cell transplant. CDR3 sequence (DNA): TGTGCCAGCAGCCCCTACAGATTAGGACCGGCCTGGGCCAACGTCCTGACTTTC. Translating it yields CASSPYRLGPAWANVLTF.